One and the same sample provided the 2 T cell receptor beta chains below, sequenced in a study of cytomegalovirus exposure and HLA in healthy donors. Use of 60 Vbeta and 13 Jbeta primers characterized the PCR. Clones were sequenced by immunoSEQ multiplex PCR, and TCRdb holds only the in-frame ones, with some missing. The sample carries about 150,000 clones, 65% to 80% recorded once. The specimen sequenced was PBMCs. These receptors were obtained from a man between 18 and 29 years old in good health and CMV-seronegative.

As DNA, the CDR3 is TGCGCCAGCAGCCAAACCCCACAGGGCGTTGGTGAAAAACTGTTTTTT. Its translation is CASSQTPQGVGEKLFF. V and J are TRBV4-3 and TRBJ1-4; perhaps TRBD1 as D (6 bases). V was pared by 2 bases and J by 7 bases, with 17 bases between. The germline gives CDR1 LGHNA, CDR2 YSLEER. CDR3 length equals 16 residues.

The chain links TRBV19 to TRBJ1-1; 7 bases align to TRBD1. The germline gives CDR1 LNHDA, CDR2 SQIVND (reference sequence). The CDR3 extends over 14 amino acids. Trimming took 2 bases from V and 5 from J; bases not matched to a gene: 5. The CDR3 bases are TGTGCCAGTAGTATACTTCCAGGGGGGACTGAAGCTTTCTTT. This gives the protein CASSILPGGTEAFF.